The 31 T cell receptor beta chains below come from one sample, sequenced in a study of T cell responses to AZD1222 COVID-19 vaccine. The table came from immunoSEQ multiplex PCR; TCRdb's copy has only in-frame clones and leaves some out. The sample holds over 45,000 clones, 89% seen once. The material was peripheral blood, obtained 28 days after the second AZD1222 dose. Receptors originate from an adult who received the AZD1222 COVID-19 vaccine.

The genes are TRBV19 and TRBJ2-3, with D uncertain. The ends were cut back, 0 bases at V and 2 bases at J, with 6 bases in the middle. This CDR3 is built from 14 residues. CDR1 is LNHDA and CDR2 is SQIVND in the germline V gene (reference sequence). The CDR3 DNA sequence: TGTGCCAGTAGTATAGAGGCGTCCACAGATACGCAGTATTTT. The encoded protein is CASSIEASTDTQYF.

V usage is TRBV6-5 and J usage is TRBJ2-5; 11 nucleotides align to TRBD2. Germline V lookup: CDR1 MNHEY, CDR2 SVGAGI. The CDR3 is made up of 15 amino acids. Losses at the gene ends were 6 bases for V and 2 bases for J; bases not matched to a gene: 5. Here the CDR3 reads CASSPGLAAQETQYF. Here the CDR3 DNA reads TGTGCCAGCAGCCCGGGACTAGCGGCTCAAGAGACCCAGTACTTC.

The V gene is TRBV10-2, the J gene TRBJ2-7; D might be TRBD1 (6 bases). This CDR3 has 16 amino acids. Germline V gene data show CDR1 as WSHSY and CDR2 as SAAADI. V lost 7 bases to trimming and J lost 2 bases, with 21 bases between them. CDR3 DNA sequence: TGCGCCAGCAAGGGGCCAGCTTCAGCAGGGGCCTACGAGCAGTACTTC. It specifies CASKGPASAGAYEQYF.

The chain has TRBV5-8 and TRBJ1-1; D is unclear. Germline CDR1 reads SGHTS; CDR2 reads YDEGEE. V was shortened by 3 bases and J by 4 bases, with 10 bases between the two germline ends. CDR3 size: 13 residues. CDR3 coding DNA: TGTGCCAGCAGCTATTCCGCAGGCACTGAAGCTTTCTTT. As protein: CASSYSAGTEAFF.

V usage is TRBV25-1 and J usage is TRBJ2-5; TRBD2 matches 9 bases. Germline V gives CDR1 MGHDK, CDR2 SYGVNS. This CDR3 is 17 amino acids long. The V and J ends lost 0 bases and 1 base, in that order; junction bases with no gene match: 6. The CDR3 nucleotides read TGTGCCAGCAGTGAATATGGGGTAGCGGGAGCCCAAGAGACCCAGTACTTC. Protein product: CASSEYGVAGAQETQYF.

The chain is built from TRBV15 and TRBJ1-4; 8 nucleotides align to TRBD1. This CDR3 is 15 amino acids long. The J segment lost 7 bases and the V segment lost 0 bases, leaving 4 bases of the junction unmatched. CDR1 is LNHNV and CDR2 is YYDKDF in the germline V gene (reference sequence). The CDR3 is CATSRETGETEKLFF. CDR3 DNA sequence: TGTGCCACCAGCAGAGAGACAGGGGAGACTGAAAAACTGTTTTTT.

In this sample, this clone turned up a few times. The chain employs TRBV6-4 and TRBJ2-3, with TRBD1 identical over 7 bases. V was clipped by 2 bases and J by 2 bases; unmatched bases: 1. The CDR3 covers 14 residues. Per the germline V gene, CDR1 is MRHNA and CDR2 is SNTAGT. The CDR3 bases are TGTGCCAGCAGTGACGGACAGGACACAGATACGCAGTATTTT. Translated, it gives CASSDGQDTDTQYF.

J is TRBJ2-1 and V is TRBV19; 7 positions agree with TRBD1. V shed 1 base and J 9 bases; nucleotides not matched to a gene: 9. CDR1 and CDR2 from the germline V gene are LNHDA and SQIVND (reference sequence). CDR3 length equals 15 residues. CDR3 coding DNA: TGTGCCAGTAGTATAGGTATGAGGGGGCTGGGTGAGCAGTTCTTC. It specifies CASSIGMRGLGEQFF.

This CDR3 is CASSLRGENTEAFF. The CDR3 DNA reads as TGCGCCAGCAGCTTGAGGGGCGAGAACACTGAAGCTTTCTTT. The chain has TRBV5-1 and TRBJ1-1; maybe TRBD1 (5 bases). V lost 1 base, J lost 1 base, and 8 bases lay in between. The length of the CDR3 is 14 residues. Germline CDR1 and CDR2: SGHRS and YFSETQ.

This chain uses TRBV10-3 with TRBJ2-7; TRBD2 aligns across 10 bases. The CDR3 spans 15 residues. V shed 3 bases, J shed 6 bases, and the junction held 8 bases outside the gene matches. The germline gives CDR1 ENHRY, CDR2 SYGVKD. CDR3 sequence: CAISEGASGSGEQYF. The CDR3 DNA reads as TGTGCCATCAGTGAAGGGGCTAGCGGGAGTGGCGAGCAGTACTTC.

V usage is TRBV5-1 and J usage is TRBJ1-5, with D possibly being TRBD1 (6 bases). From germline, CDR1 is SGHRS and CDR2 YFSETQ. V gave up 8 bases and J gave up 0 bases, with 21 bases separating them. The CDR3 runs to 17 residues. Here the CDR3 DNA reads TGCGCCAGTAACCCAAAAGGGGGAGACTATAGCAATCAGCCCCAGCATTTT. The encoded protein is CASNPKGGDYSNQPQHF.

This chain's CDR3 is CASTSPRAGYGYTF. CDR3 nucleotide sequence: TGTGCCAGCACCTCTCCGCGGGCGGGCTATGGCTACACCTTC. This chain connects TRBV6-5 to TRBJ1-2; unclear D gene. V lost 7 bases and J 4 bases, leaving 16 bases between the germline ends. This CDR3 has 14 amino acids. Germline loops: CDR1 MNHEY, CDR2 SVGAGI.

The rearrangement joins TRBV2 to TRBJ1-4, with 7 bases that match TRBD1. With V trimmed by 3 bases and J by 3 bases, 4 bases remained unmatched. CDR1 is SNHLY and CDR2 is FYNNEI in the germline V gene. The CDR3 consists of 15 residues. The CDR3: CASSDQGTANEKLFF. The CDR3 DNA is TGTGCCAGCAGTGATCAGGGGACAGCTAATGAAAAACTGTTTTTT.

This chain connects TRBV5-6 to TRBJ2-3; 9 positions agree with TRBD2. The ends lost 4 bases at V and 1 base at J; junction bases unmatched: 13. The CDR3 contains 18 residues. Germline V lookup: CDR1 SGHDT, CDR2 YYEEEE. CDR3 region: CASSAGRGGGRGTDTQYF. The CDR3 region has the DNA TGTGCCAGCAGCGCCGGCCGGGGTGGCGGGAGGGGCACAGATACGCAGTATTTT. The full variable domain, in which reference TRBV5-6 and TRBJ2-3 provide the parts outside the CDR3, is DAGVTQSPTHLIKTRGQQVTLRCSPKSGHDTVSWYQQALGQGPQFIFQYYEEEERQRGNFPDRFSGHQFPNYSSELNVNALLLGDSALYLCASSAGRGGGRGTDTQYFGPGTRLTVL.

The rearrangement links TRBV2 to TRBJ1-6; D remains unclear. This CDR3 contains 13 residues. The germline gives CDR1 SNHLY, CDR2 FYNNEI. Trimming stripped 10 bases from V and 2 bases from J, with 9 bases between. Here the CDR3 DNA reads TGTGCCACCACGGGGACCTATAATTCACCCCTCCACTTT. Residues: CATTGTYNSPLHF.

This chain links TRBV7-8 with TRBJ1-5; no clear D gene. Germline V lookup: CDR1 SGHVS, CDR2 FQNEAQ. With 3 bases removed from V and 1 base from J, the gap between germline ends came to 7 bases. This CDR3 has 14 amino acids. This CDR3 reads CASSLGRSNQPQHF. The CDR3 DNA reads as TGTGCCAGCAGCTTGGGCAGGAGCAATCAGCCCCAGCATTTT.

The chain recombines TRBV7-9 with TRBJ2-7; no firm D call. Germline V gives CDR1 SEHNR, CDR2 FQNEAQ (reference sequence). The CDR3 covers 12 residues. Trimming shortened V by 3 bases and J by 0 bases, and 3 bases separated the two germline ends. The CDR3 spells CASSFSSYEQYF. As DNA, the CDR3 is TGTGCCAGCAGCTTCAGCTCCTACGAGCAGTACTTC.

The chain employs TRBV6-6 and TRBJ2-1, with 11 bases aligning to TRBD2. Germline CDR1 MNHNY, CDR2 SVGAGI (reference sequence). This CDR3 is built from 13 residues. V dropped 6 bases and J dropped 5; count of bases not matched to a gene: 0. The CDR3 loop reads CASRGLADNEQFF. The CDR3 nucleotides are TGTGCCAGCAGGGGACTAGCGGACAATGAGCAGTTCTTC.

V usage is TRBV12-3 or TRBV12-4 and J usage is TRBJ1-2; 8 bases are a match to TRBD1. The CDR3 totals 13 residues. The J segment lost 1 base and the V segment lost 5 bases, leaving 0 bases of the junction unmatched. CDR3 loop: CASSDRGNYGYTF. CDR3 coding DNA: TGTGCCAGCAGTGACAGGGGTAACTATGGCTACACCTTC.

V gene TRBV5-1 combines with J gene TRBJ1-1; perhaps TRBD1 as D (6 bases). The CDR3 contains 14 residues. Germline CDR1 and CDR2: SGHRS and YFSETQ. The V and J ends lost 2 bases and 1 base respectively, with 9 bases between them. CDR3: CASSLQGSNTEAFF. The CDR3 region has the DNA TGCGCCAGCAGCTTACAGGGTTCGAACACTGAAGCTTTCTTT. Drawing the rest from reference TRBV5-1 and TRBJ1-1, the complete variable domain is KAGVTQTPRYLIKTRGQQVTLSCSPISGHRSVSWYQQTPGQGLQFLFEYFSETQRNKGNFPGRFSGRQFSNSRSEMNVSTLELGDSALYLCASSLQGSNTEAFFGQGTRLTVV.

The V call is TRBV28, the J call TRBJ1-2; a weak D match, TRBD1 (5 bases). This CDR3 region has 11 residues. V was pared by 4 bases and J by 7 bases, with 7 bases between. Germline CDR1 is MDHEN and CDR2 is SYDVKM. The CDR3 here is CASSSDIGYTF. CDR3 coding DNA: TGTGCCAGCAGTTCGGACATTGGCTACACCTTC.

The V call is TRBV27, the J call TRBJ2-1, with 9 bases lining up with TRBD1. In germline, CDR1 is MNHEY, CDR2 SMNVEV (reference sequence). With 3 bases clipped from V and 3 bases from J, the junction kept 3 bases outside the gene matches. The CDR3 totals 15 residues. The CDR3 DNA sequence: TGTGCCAGCAGTTTCGGGACAGGGTACTACAATGAGCAGTTCTTC. It yields the protein CASSFGTGYYNEQFF.

The rearrangement uses TRBV27 and TRBJ1-5; D remains unclear. Germline CDR1 and CDR2: MNHEY and SMNVEV (reference sequence). Trimming cost V 2 bases and J 4 bases, with 9 bases left between them. The CDR3 sequence is 14 residues long. The CDR3 DNA follows: TGTGCCAGCAGTTTAAGGGAAACTAATCAGCCCCAGCATTTT. Translation gives CASSLRETNQPQHF.

This clone was recorded once. The chain couples TRBV18 to TRBJ2-7; 7 bases line up with TRBD1. V lost 3 bases to trimming and J lost 6 bases; unmatched junction nucleotides: 11. The CDR3 consists of 15 residues. From germline, CDR1 is KGHSH and CDR2 LQKENI. CDR3 DNA: TGTGCCAGCTCACCCCGACAGGGAAGTTTTCTCGAGCAGTACTTC. Protein sequence: CASSPRQGSFLEQYF.

V usage is TRBV2 and J usage is TRBJ1-4; D unclear. The CDR3 totals 13 residues. In germline, CDR1 is SNHLY, CDR2 FYNNEI. The ends were cut back, 7 bases at V and 8 bases at J, with 14 bases in the middle. The chain's CDR3 is CASKALRNEKLFF. DNA for the CDR3: TGTGCCAGCAAGGCCCTACGGAACGAAAAACTGTTTTTT.

This chain joins TRBV10-1 and TRBJ2-2; D remains unclear. This CDR3 has 12 amino acids. Germline CDR1 and CDR2: WNHNN and SYGVQD (reference sequence). V shed 2 bases and J shed 6 bases, with 4 bases lying between them. CDR3 coding DNA: TGCGCCAGCAGTGAGGTCCCCGGGGAGCTGTTTTTT. Protein: CASSEVPGELFF.

This chain uses TRBV6-5 with TRBJ1-5; 7 bases agree with TRBD1. J was trimmed by 6 bases and V by 4 bases; bases with no gene match: 9. The CDR3 consists of 15 residues. Germline assignment: CDR1 MNHEY and CDR2 SVGAGI. The CDR3: CASSLRGRVGQPQHF. For the CDR3, the DNA is TGTGCCAGCAGTTTAAGGGGGCGCGTGGGTCAGCCCCAGCATTTT.

This chain joins TRBV2 and TRBJ2-5; possibly TRBD2 for D (6 bases). V lost 4 bases and J lost 4, with 10 bases in between. The CDR3 consists of 13 residues. CDR1 SNHLY and CDR2 FYNNEI come from the germline V gene. The CDR3 spells CASSAFGGETQYF. Here the CDR3 DNA reads TGTGCCAGCAGTGCCTTCGGGGGAGAGACCCAGTACTTC.

V is TRBV4-3 and J is TRBJ2-7, with 9 bases identical to TRBD2. The CDR3 is made up of 17 amino acids. V lost 3 bases and J lost 2; bases outside the gene matches: 11. The germline CDR1 and CDR2 sequences are LGHNA and YSLEER. CDR3 in DNA: TGCGCCAGCAGCCAGGTCTTAGCGGGAGCGTCCCCCTACGAGCAGTACTTC. It translates to CASSQVLAGASPYEQYF.

The chain recombines TRBV7-2 with TRBJ1-1, with TRBD1 matching 8 bases. The CDR3 sequence is 16 residues long. Germline CDR1 is SGHTA and CDR2 is FQGNSA. V shed 5 bases and J 4 bases; nucleotides not matched to a gene: 12. The CDR3 DNA reads as TGTGCCAGCAGCCCCGGGACAGGCTGGGCGTTCACTGAAGCTTTCTTT. It translates to CASSPGTGWAFTEAFF. The full variable domain, its missing parts supplied by reference TRBV7-2 and TRBJ1-1, is GAGVSQSPSNKVTEKGKDVELRCDPISGHTALYWYRQSLGQGLEFLIYFQGNSAPDKSGLPSDRFSAERTGGSVSTLTIQRTQQEDSAVYLCASSPGTGWAFTEAFFGQGTRLTVV.

The CDR3: CASSVEGLAGNTGELFF. Here the CDR3 DNA reads TGTGCCAGCAGCGTGGAAGGACTAGCGGGAAACACCGGGGAGCTGTTTTTT. The chain is built from TRBV9 and TRBJ2-2; 12 bases are shared with TRBD2. The V segment lost 2 bases and the J segment 2 bases; nucleotides outside the gene matches: 4. Germline V gives CDR1 SGDLS, CDR2 YYNGEE. The CDR3 length is 17 residues.